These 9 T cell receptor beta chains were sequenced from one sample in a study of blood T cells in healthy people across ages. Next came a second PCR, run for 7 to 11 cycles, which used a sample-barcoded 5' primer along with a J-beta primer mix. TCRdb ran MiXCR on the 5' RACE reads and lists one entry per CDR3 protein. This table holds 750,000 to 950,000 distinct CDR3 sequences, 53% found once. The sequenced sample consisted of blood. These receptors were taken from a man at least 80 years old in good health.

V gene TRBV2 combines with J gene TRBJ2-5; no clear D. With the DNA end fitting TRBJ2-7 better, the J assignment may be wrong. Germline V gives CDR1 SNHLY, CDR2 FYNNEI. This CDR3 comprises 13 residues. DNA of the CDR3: TGTGCCAGCAGTGAGCGCGGTCCGCACGAGCAGTACTTC. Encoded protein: CASSERGPHEQYF.

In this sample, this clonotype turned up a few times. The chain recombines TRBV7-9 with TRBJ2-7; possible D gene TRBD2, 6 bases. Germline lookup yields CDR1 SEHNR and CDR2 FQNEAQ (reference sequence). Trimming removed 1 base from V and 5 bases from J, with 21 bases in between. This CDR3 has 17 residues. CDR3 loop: CASSLVFGGGYFNEQYF. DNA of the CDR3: TGTGCCAGCAGCTTAGTTTTCGGGGGAGGATACTTCAACGAGCAGTACTTC.

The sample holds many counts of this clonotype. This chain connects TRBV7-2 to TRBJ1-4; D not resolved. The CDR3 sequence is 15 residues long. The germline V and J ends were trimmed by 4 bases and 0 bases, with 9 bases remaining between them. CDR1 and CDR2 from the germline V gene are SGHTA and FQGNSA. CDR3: CASSSGGPTNEKLFF. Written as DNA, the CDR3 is TGTGCCAGCAGCTCCGGCGGGCCAACTAATGAAAAACTGTTTTTT.

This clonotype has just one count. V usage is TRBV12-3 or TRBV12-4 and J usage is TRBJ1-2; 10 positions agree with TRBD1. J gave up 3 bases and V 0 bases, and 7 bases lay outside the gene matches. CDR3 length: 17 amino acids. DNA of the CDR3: TGTGCCAGCAGTTTAGCAGGCAAGGGGACAGGGGACTATGGCTACACCTTC. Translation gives CASSLAGKGTGDYGYTF.

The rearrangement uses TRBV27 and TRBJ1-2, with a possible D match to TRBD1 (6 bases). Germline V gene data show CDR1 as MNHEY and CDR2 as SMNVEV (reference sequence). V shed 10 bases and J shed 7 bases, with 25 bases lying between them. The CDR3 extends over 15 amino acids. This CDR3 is CATKTGRERIPGYTF. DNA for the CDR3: TGTGCCACAAAGACAGGTCGGGAGCGAATCCCTGGCTACACCTTC.

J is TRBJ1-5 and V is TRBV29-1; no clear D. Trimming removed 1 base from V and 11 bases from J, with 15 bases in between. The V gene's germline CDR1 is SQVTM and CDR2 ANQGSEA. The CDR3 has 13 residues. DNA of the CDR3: TGCAGCGTTGAAGCATCGGTTGGAGGAACCCAGCATTTT. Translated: CSVEASVGGTQHF.

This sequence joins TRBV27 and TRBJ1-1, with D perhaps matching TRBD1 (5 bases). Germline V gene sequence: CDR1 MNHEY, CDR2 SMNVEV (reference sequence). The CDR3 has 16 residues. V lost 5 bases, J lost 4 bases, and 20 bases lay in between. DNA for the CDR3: TGTGCCAGCAGTCAAGCCTGGGGACTTAAAGTCACTGAAGCTTTCTTT. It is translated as CASSQAWGLKVTEAFF.

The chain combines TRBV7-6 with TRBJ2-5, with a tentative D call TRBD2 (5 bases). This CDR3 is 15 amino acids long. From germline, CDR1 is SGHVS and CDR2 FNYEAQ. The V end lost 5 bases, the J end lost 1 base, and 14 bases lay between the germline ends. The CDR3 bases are TGTGCCAGCAGCCCAACTAGACTGGTCCAAGAGACCCAGTACTTC. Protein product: CASSPTRLVQETQYF.

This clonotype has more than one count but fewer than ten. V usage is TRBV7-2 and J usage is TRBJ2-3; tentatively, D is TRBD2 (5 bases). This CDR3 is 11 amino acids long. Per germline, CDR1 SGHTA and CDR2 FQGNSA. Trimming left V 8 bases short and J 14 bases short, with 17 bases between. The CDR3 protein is CASGRVGYAYF. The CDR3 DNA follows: TGTGCCAGCGGGCGGGTGGGATACGCGTATTTT. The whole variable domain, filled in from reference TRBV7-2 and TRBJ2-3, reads GAGVSQSPSNKVTEKGKDVELRCDPISGHTALYWYRQSLGQGLEFLIYFQGNSAPDKSGLPSDRFSAERTGGSVSTLTIQRTQQEDSAVYLCASGRVGYAYFGPGTRLTVL.